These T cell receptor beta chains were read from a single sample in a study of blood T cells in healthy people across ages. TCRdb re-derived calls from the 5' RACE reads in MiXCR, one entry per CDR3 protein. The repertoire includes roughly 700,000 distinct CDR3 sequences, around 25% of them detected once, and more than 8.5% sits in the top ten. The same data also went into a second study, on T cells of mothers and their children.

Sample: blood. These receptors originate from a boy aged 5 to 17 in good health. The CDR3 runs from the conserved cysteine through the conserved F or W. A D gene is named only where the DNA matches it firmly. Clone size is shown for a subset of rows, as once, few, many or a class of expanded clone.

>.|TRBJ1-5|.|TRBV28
CASSLSAGSSQPQHF
TGTGCCAGCAGTTTGTCAGCAGGCTCTAGTCAGCCCCAGCATTTT
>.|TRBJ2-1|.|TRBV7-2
CASSLVNSANEQFF
TGTGCCAGCAGCTTAGTAAACAGCGCGAATGAGCAGTTCTTC
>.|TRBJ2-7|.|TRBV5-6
CASSEWTGEQYF
TGTGCCAGCAGCGAGTGGACTGGGGAGCAGTACTTC
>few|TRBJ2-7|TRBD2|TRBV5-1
CASSLAFSSGAGAYEQYF
TGCGCCAGCAGCCTAGCTTTTAGTAGCGGGGCCGGAGCCTACGAGCAGTACTTC
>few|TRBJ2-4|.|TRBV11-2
CASSFWDNKNIQYF
TGTGCCAGCAGCTTCTGGGACAACAAAAACATTCAGTACTTC
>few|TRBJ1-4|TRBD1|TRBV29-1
CSVGQGKKLFF
TGCAGCGTTGGACAGGGGAAAAAACTGTTTTTT
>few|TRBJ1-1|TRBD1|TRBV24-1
CATSEGQGANTEAFF
TGTGCCACCAGTGAAGGGCAGGGGGCGAACACTGAAGCTTTCTTT
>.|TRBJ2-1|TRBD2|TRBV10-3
CAISSGLANTNEQFF
TGTGCCATCAGCTCGGGACTAGCGAACACTAATGAGCAGTTCTTC
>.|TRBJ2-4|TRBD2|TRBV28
CASGLVGRAAIQYF
TGTGCCAGCGGCCTTGTAGGGAGGGCGGCCATTCAGTACTTC
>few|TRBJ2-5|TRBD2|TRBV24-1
CATSEAGGKETQYF
TGTGCCACCAGTGAGGCGGGGGGTAAGGAGACCCAGTACTTC
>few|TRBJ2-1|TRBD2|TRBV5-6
CASSLIGTSGDNEQFF
TGTGCCAGCAGCCTAATAGGGACTAGCGGGGACAATGAGCAGTTCTTC
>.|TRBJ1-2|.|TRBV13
CASSAMESYGYTF
TGTGCCAGCAGCGCAATGGAAAGCTATGGCTACACCTTC
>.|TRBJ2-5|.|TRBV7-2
CASSLTWGMETQYF
TGTGCCAGCAGTCTTACATGGGGGATGGAGACCCAGTACTTC
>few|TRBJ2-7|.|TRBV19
CASSPGTYVSEQYF
TGTGCCAGTAGTCCGGGGACATACGTCTCCGAGCAGTACTTC
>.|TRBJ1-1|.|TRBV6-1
CASSDRVPQNTEAFF
TGTGCCAGCAGTGATAGAGTCCCCCAGAACACTGAAGCTTTCTTT
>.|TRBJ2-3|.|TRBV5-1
CASSSIGTDTQYF
TGCGCCAGCAGCTCGATCGGGACAGATACGCAGTATTTT
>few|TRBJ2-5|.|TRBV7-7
CASSLRPWGEGTQYF
TGTGCTAGCAGCTTACGGCCATGGGGTGAGGGGACCCAGTACTTC
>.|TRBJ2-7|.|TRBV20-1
CSAPTSGLGYEQYF
TGCAGTGCTCCCACATCAGGGCTAGGGTACGAGCAGTACTTC
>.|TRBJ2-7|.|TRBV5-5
CASSLVLMGGGEQYF
TGTGCCAGCAGCTTGGTGTTGATGGGAGGGGGCGAGCAGTACTTC
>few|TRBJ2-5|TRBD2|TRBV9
CASSAGTSGEETQYF
TGTGCCAGCAGCGCAGGGACTAGCGGAGAAGAGACCCAGTACTTC
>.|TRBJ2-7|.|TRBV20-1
CSATQPGRGSSYEQYF
TGCAGTGCTACCCAACCCGGTCGGGGGAGCTCCTACGAGCAGTACTTC
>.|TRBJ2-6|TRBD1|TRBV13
CASSSLGQGGSGANVLTF
TGTGCCAGCAGCTCATTGGGACAGGGTGGCTCTGGGGCCAACGTCCTGACTTTC
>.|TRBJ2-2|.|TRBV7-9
CASTRPGVTGELFF
TGTGCCAGCACACGACCCGGGGTCACCGGGGAGCTGTTTTTT
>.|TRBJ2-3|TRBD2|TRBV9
CASSSNSGRPITDTQYF
TGTGCCAGCAGCTCAAATAGCGGGAGGCCTATCACAGATACGCAGTATTTT
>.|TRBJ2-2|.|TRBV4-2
CASSQVELTGELFF
TGTGCCAGCAGCCAAGTAGAACTGACCGGGGAGCTGTTTTTT
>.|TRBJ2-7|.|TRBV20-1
CSARDHQSSSYEQYF
TGCAGTGCTAGAGATCACCAGTCCAGCTCCTACGAGCAGTACTTC
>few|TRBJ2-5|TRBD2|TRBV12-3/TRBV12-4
CASSDRGGETQYF
TGTGCCAGCAGTGATCGGGGGGGTGAGACCCAGTACTTC
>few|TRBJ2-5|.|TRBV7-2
CASSLAGDKRTQYF
TGTGCCAGCAGCTTAGCCGGGGATAAGAGAACCCAGTACTTC
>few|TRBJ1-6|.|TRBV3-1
CASSQVIGARGVYSPLHF
TGTGCCAGCAGCCAAGTAATCGGTGCGAGGGGAGTGTATTCACCCCTCCACTTT
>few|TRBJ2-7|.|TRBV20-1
CSARLDGKPDYEQYF
TGCAGTGCTAGATTAGACGGCAAGCCGGACTACGAGCAGTACTTC
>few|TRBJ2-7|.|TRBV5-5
CASSLQGVHSYEQYF
TGTGCCAGCAGCTTGCAAGGCGTCCACTCCTACGAGCAGTACTTC
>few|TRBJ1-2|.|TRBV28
CASSLRGYGYTF
TGTGCCAGCAGTCTCCGGGGGTATGGCTACACCTTC
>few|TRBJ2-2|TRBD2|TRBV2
CASRRRGGGTGELFF
TGTGCCAGCAGGAGGCGGGGGGGCGGAACCGGGGAGCTGTTTTTT
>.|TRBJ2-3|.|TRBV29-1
CSNQVEGTDTQYF
TGCAGCAACCAGGTGGAGGGCACAGATACGCAGTATTTT
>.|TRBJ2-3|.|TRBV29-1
CSVGIAMDTQYF
TGCAGCGTTGGAATTGCGATGGATACGCAGTATTTT
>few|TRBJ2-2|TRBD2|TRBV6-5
CASSYVGGRVTGELFF
TGTGCCAGCAGTTACGTGGGCGGGAGGGTCACCGGGGAGCTGTTTTTT
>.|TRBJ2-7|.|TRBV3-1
CASSQDGASYEQYF
TGTGCCAGCAGCCAAGATGGGGCCTCCTACGAGCAGTACTTC